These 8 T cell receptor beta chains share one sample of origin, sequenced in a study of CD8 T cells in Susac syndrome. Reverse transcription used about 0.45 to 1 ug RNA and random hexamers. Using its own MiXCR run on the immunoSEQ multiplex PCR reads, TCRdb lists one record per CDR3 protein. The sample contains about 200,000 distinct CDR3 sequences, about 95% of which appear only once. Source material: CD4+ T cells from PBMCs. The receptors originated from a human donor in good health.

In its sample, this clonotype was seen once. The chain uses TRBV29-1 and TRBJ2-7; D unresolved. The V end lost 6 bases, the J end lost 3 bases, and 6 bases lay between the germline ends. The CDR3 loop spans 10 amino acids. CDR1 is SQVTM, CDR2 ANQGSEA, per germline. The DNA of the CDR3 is TGCAGCGTCGATCTCTACGAGCAGTACGTC. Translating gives CSVDLYEQYV.

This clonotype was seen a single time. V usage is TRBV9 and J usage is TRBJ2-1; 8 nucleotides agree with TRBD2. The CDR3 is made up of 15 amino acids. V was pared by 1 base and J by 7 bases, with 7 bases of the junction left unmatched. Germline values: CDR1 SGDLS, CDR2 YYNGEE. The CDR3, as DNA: TGTGCCAGCAGCGTAACTAGCGGTACCTGGAATGAGCAGTTCTTC. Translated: CASSVTSGTWNEQFF.

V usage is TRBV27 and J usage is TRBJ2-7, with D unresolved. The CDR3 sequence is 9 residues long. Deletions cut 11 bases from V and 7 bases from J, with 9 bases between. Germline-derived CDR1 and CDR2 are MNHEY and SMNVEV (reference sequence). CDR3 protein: CALPGEQYV. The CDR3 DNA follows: TGTGCCTTACCAGGAGAGCAGTACGTC.

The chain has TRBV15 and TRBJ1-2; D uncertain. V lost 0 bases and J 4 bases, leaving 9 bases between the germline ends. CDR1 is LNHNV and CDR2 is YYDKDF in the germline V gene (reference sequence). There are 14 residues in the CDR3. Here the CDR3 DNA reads TGTGCCACCAGCAGAGACGGGCAGATCTATGGCTACACCTTC. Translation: CATSRDGQIYGYTF. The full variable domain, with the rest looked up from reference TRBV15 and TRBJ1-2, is DAMVIQNPRYQVTQFGKPVTLSCSQTLNHNVMYWYQQKSSQAPKLLFHYYDKDFNNEADTPDNFQSRRPNTSFCFLDIRSPGLGDTAMYLCATSRDGQIYGYTFGSGTRLTVV.

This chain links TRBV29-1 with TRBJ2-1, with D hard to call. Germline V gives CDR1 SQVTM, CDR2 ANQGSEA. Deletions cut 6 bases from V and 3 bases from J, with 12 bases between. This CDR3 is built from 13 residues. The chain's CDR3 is CSVRRNRYNEQFF. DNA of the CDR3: TGCAGCGTCCGCCGGAACCGCTACAATGAGCAGTTCTTC.

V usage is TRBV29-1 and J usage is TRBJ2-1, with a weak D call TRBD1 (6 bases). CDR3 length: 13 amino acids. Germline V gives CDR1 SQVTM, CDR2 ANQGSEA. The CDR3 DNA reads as TGCAGTGGAAGAGGGGGACGAGTCAATGAGCAGTTCTTC. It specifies CSGRGGRVNEQFF.

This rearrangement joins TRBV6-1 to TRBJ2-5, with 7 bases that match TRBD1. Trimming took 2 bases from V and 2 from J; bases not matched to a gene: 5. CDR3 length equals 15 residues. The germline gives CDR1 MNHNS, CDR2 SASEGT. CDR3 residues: CASSERAGGQETQYF. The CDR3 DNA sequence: TGTGCCAGCAGTGAACGGGCAGGGGGTCAAGAGACCCAGTACTTC.

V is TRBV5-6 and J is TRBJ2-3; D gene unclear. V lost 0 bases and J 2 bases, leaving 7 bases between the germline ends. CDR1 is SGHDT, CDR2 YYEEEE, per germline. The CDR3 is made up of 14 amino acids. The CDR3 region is CASSLVRDTDTQYF. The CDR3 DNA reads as TGTGCCAGCAGCTTGGTCCGAGACACAGATACGCAGTATTTT.